What follows are 11 T cell receptor beta chains derived from one specimen sequenced in a study of T cell responses to AZD1222 COVID-19 vaccine. The repertoire was sequenced with immunoSEQ multiplex PCR; TCRdb's copy has only in-frame clones and lacks some. There are about 100,000 clones in the sample; roughly 91% occur only once, and roughly a sixth lies in the top ten. The sample here was peripheral blood, taken on day 0 of AZD1222 vaccination. Receptors originate from an adult in good health.

V usage is TRBV11-2 and J usage is TRBJ2-1; D perhaps matches TRBD2 (6 bases). This CDR3 contains 16 residues. Germline values: CDR1 SGHAT, CDR2 FQNNGV. The V gene lost 1 base and the J gene lost 4 bases, with 14 bases spanning the gap. The CDR3 DNA follows: TGTGCCAGCAGCTTAGGAGGGCTAGCGAGATACAATGAGCAGTTCTTC. Encoded protein: CASSLGGLARYNEQFF.

The rearrangement joins TRBV4-2 to TRBJ2-7; 12 nucleotides align to TRBD2. From germline, CDR1 is LGHNA and CDR2 YNFKEQ. After removal of 2 bases from V and 7 bases from J, the junction contained 6 bases not matched to a gene. The CDR3 has 15 amino acids. CDR3 sequence (DNA): TGTGCCAGCAGCCAACGACTAGCGGGAGTTCAAGAGCAGTACTTC. It encodes CASSQRLAGVQEQYF.

The CDR3 reads CASSVRDRSYEQYF. In nucleotides, the CDR3 is TGCGCCAGCAGCGTCCGGGACAGAAGCTACGAGCAGTACTTC. V is TRBV5-1 and J is TRBJ2-7; TRBD1 matches 7 bases. From germline, CDR1 is SGHRS and CDR2 YFSETQ. Trimming cost V 4 bases and J 3 bases; bases outside gene matches: 7. This CDR3 is 14 amino acids long. Drawing the rest from reference TRBV5-1 and TRBJ2-7, the complete variable domain is KAGVTQTPRYLIKTRGQQVTLSCSPISGHRSVSWYQQTPGQGLQFLFEYFSETQRNKGNFPGRFSGRQFSNSRSEMNVSTLELGDSALYLCASSVRDRSYEQYFGPGTRLTVT.

For the CDR3, the DNA is TGCGCCAGCCAGGAGGGGGCGAGGACTGAAGCTTTCTTT. It translates to CASQEGARTEAFF. This sequence joins TRBV10-1 and TRBJ1-1; 7 bases map to TRBD1. This CDR3 has 13 amino acids. Germline V gives CDR1 WNHNN, CDR2 SYGVQD (reference sequence). Trimming took 8 bases from V and 5 from J; bases not matched to a gene: 8.

The V and J genes are TRBV5-6 and TRBJ1-6; no definite D call. Germline CDR1 reads SGHDT; CDR2 reads YYEEEE. V lost 1 base to trimming and J lost 2 bases, with 4 bases between them. This CDR3 has 14 residues. In nucleotides, the CDR3 is TGTGCCAGCAGCTTGACCACCTATAATTCACCCCTCCACTTT. The encoded protein is CASSLTTYNSPLHF.

Of note for this clone: The sample holds other DNA sequences that translate to the same CDR3. The V call is TRBV6-1, the J call TRBJ1-1; D is possibly TRBD1 (5 bases). Germline assignment: CDR1 MNHNS and CDR2 SASEGT. V was pared by 2 bases and J by 1 base, with 5 bases between. There are 13 residues in the CDR3. The CDR3: CASSERGNTEAFF. The CDR3 coding sequence is TGTGCCAGCAGTGAAAGGGGGAACACTGAAGCTTTCTTT.

This chain connects TRBV19 to TRBJ1-5; D may be TRBD1 (6 bases). This CDR3 region has 17 residues. Deletions cut 7 bases from V and 0 bases from J, with 19 bases between. Germline V lookup: CDR1 LNHDA, CDR2 SQIVND (reference sequence). The CDR3 spells CASTTGEGGRSNQPQHF. The CDR3 nucleotides read TGTGCCAGTACCACTGGAGAGGGGGGCCGTAGCAATCAGCCCCAGCATTTT.

The CDR3 bases are TGTGCCAGCAGCGCACGACAGGGGTTCGAGAGCACCGGGGAGCTGTTTTTT. It specifies CASSARQGFESTGELFF. The V and J genes are TRBV7-6 and TRBJ2-2, with 8 nucleotides matching TRBD1. After removal of 5 bases from V and 4 bases from J, the junction contained 12 bases not matched to a gene. This CDR3 region has 17 residues. Per germline, CDR1 SGHVS and CDR2 FNYEAQ.

The chain uses TRBV7-9 and TRBJ2-7, with TRBD1 matching over 7 bases. V lost 5 bases and J lost 3; bases outside the gene matches: 7. Germline V lookup: CDR1 SEHNR, CDR2 FQNEAQ (reference sequence). This CDR3 is built from 14 residues. CDR3 residues: CASSPRDSSYEQYF. CDR3 bases: TGTGCCAGCAGCCCTCGGGACAGTAGCTACGAGCAGTACTTC.

The chain recombines TRBV9 with TRBJ1-2; 9 bases fit TRBD1. The CDR3 totals 15 residues. V was clipped by 3 bases and J by 7 bases; unmatched bases: 10. Germline V gene lookup returns CDR1 SGDLS and CDR2 YYNGEE. CDR3: CASSAAIQGAGGYTF. Here the CDR3 DNA reads TGTGCCAGCAGCGCCGCAATACAGGGGGCTGGTGGCTACACCTTC.

The chain has TRBV5-1 and TRBJ2-7; tentative D call: TRBD2 (6 bases). Germline CDR1 SGHRS, CDR2 YFSETQ. This CDR3 comprises 14 residues. Trimming left V 4 bases short and J 6 bases short, with 17 bases between. The CDR3 DNA follows: TGCGCCAGCAGCCAAGCTAGCGTGGTGCGCGAGCAGTACTTC. It encodes CASSQASVVREQYF.